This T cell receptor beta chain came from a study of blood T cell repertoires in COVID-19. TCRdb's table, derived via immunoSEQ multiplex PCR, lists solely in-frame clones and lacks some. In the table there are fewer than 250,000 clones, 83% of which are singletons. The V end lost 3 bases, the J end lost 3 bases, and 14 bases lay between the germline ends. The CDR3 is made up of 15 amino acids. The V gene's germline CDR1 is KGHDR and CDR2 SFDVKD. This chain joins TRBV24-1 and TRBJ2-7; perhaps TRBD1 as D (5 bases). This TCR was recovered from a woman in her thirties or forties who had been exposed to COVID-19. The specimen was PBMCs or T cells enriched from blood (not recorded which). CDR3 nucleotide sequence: TGTGCCACCAGTGATCGTTATTTTACAGGCTACGAGCAGTACTTC. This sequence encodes CATSDRYFTGYEQYF.